This section outlines one T cell receptor (beta chain) sequence together with its context. Trimming stripped 7 bases from V and 5 bases from J, with 19 bases between. Germline CDR1 reads MNHEY; CDR2 reads SVGEGT. The CDR3 loop spans 15 amino acids. The sample comes from a study of blood T cells in healthy people across ages. Using a J-beta primer mix together with a sample-barcoded 5' primer, a second PCR was run for roughly 6 to 11 cycles. MiXCR, run by TCRdb on the 5' RACE reads, gives a single entry per CDR3 protein. Here the sample spans 700,000 or so distinct CDR3 sequences, about 20% being singletons.

The sample consisted of blood. This receptor was obtained from a man in his sixties or seventies in good health. The V gene is TRBV6-2 or TRBV6-3, the J gene TRBJ2-3; D call uncertain. CDR3 nucleotide sequence: TGTGCCAGCAAAATGGGCCCCAATTATGGAGATACGCAGTATTTT. This codes for CASKMGPNYGDTQYF.